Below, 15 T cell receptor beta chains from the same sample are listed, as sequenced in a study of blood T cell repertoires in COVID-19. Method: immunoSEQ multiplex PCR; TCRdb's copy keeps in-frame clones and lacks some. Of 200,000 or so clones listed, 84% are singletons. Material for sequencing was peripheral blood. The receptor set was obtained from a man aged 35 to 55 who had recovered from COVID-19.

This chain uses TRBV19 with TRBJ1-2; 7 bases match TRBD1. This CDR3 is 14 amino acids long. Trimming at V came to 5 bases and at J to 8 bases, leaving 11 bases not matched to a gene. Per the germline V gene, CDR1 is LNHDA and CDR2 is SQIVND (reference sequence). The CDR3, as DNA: TGTGCCAGTAGTTTAACAGGGGAGTCGAACGGCTACACCTTC. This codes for CASSLTGESNGYTF.

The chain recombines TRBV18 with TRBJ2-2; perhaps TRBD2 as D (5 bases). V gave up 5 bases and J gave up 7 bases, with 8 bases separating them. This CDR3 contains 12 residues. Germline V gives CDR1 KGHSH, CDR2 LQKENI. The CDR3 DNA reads TGTGCCAGCTCAGAGGGTATCGGGGAGCTGTTTTTT. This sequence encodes CASSEGIGELFF.

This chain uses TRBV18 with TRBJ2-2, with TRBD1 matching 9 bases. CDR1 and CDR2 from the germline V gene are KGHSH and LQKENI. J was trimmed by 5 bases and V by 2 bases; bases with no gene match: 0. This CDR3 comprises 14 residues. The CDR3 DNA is TGTGCCAGCTCACCAGGGACAGGGACCGGGGAGCTGTTTTTT. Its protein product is CASSPGTGTGELFF. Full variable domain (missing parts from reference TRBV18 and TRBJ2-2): NAGVMQNPRHLVRRRGQEARLRCSPMKGHSHVYWYRQLPEEGLKFMVYLQKENIIDESGMPKERFSAEFPKEGPSILRIQQVVRGDSAAYFCASSPGTGTGELFFGEGSRLTVL.

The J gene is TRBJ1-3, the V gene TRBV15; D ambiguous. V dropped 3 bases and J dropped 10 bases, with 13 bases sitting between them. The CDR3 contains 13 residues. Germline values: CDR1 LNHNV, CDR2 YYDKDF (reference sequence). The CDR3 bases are TGTGCCACCAGCAGGGGGAGACCAGCGACCATATATTTT. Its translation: CATSRGRPATIYF.

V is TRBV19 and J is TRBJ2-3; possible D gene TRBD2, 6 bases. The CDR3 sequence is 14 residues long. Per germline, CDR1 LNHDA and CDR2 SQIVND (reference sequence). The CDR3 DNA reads TGTGCTACTAAGCGAGAGCGGGGCACAGATACGCAGTATTTT. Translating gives CATKRERGTDTQYF.

CDR3 residues: CASSLFGQGLGEKLFF. CDR3 DNA sequence: TGTGCCAGCAGCTTATTCGGGCAGGGCCTGGGTGAAAAACTGTTTTTT. The V gene is TRBV7-2, the J gene TRBJ1-4; the D gene is possibly TRBD1 (5 bases). The germline CDR1 and CDR2 sequences are SGHTA and FQGNSA. Deletions cut 2 bases from V and 7 bases from J, with 17 bases between. The CDR3 consists of 16 residues.

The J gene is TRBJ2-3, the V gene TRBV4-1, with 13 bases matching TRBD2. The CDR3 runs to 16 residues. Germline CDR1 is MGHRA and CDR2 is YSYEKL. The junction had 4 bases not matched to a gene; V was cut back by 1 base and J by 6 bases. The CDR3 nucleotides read TGCGCCAGCAGCCAAGTGGGACTAGCGGGGTGGGATACGCAGTATTTT. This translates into CASSQVGLAGWDTQYF.

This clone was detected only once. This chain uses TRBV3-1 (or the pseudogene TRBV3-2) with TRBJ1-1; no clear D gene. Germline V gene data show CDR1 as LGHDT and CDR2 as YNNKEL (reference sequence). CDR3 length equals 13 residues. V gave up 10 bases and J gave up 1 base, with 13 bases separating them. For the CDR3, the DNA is TGTGCCACCACGACGGGTCAGAACACTGAAGCTTTCTTT. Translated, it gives CATTTGQNTEAFF.

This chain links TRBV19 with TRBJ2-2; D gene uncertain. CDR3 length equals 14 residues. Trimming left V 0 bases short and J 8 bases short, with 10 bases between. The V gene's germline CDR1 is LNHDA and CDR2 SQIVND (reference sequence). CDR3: CASSIDPPLGELFF. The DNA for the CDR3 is TGTGCCAGTAGTATAGATCCTCCCTTGGGGGAGCTGTTTTTT.

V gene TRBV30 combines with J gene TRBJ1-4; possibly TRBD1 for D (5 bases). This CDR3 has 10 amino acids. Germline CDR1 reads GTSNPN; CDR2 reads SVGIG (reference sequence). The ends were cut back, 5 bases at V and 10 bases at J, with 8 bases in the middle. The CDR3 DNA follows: TGTGCCTGGGGGCAGGGAAAACTGTTTTTT. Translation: CAWGQGKLFF.

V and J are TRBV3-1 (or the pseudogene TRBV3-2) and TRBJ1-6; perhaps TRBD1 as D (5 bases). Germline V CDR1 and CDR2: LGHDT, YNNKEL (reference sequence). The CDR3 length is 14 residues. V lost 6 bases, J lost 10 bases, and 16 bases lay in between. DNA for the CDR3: TGTGCCAGCAGATTATTCCCCAGGGCCTCACCCCTCCACTTT. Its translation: CASRLFPRASPLHF.

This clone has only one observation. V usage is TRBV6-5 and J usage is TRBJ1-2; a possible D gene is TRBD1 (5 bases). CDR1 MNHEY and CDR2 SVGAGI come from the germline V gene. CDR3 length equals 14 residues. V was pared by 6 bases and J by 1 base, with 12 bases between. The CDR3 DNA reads TGTGCCAGCAGGGAGACAGTTAGTAACTATGGCTACACCTTC. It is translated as CASRETVSNYGYTF.

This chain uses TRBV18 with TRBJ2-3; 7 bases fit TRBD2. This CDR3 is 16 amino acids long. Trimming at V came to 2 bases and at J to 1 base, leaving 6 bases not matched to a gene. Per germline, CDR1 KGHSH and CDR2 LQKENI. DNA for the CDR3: TGTGCCAGCTCACCATATGGGAGGGCGGGCACAGATACGCAGTATTTT. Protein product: CASSPYGRAGTDTQYF.

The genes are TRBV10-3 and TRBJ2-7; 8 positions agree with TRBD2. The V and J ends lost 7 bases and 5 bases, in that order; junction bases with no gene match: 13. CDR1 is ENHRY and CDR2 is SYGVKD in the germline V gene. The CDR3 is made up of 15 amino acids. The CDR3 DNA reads TGTGCCATCACTGCATCCGGCGGGGGGATGGACGAGCAGTACTTC. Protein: CAITASGGGMDEQYF.

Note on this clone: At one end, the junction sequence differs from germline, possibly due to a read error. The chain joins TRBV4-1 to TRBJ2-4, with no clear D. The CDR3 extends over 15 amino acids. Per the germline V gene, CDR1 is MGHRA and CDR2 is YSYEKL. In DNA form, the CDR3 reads TGCGCCAGCAGTCAAGATAGCCTAGGATGGAACATTCAGTACTTC. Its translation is CASSQDSLGWNIQYF.